The 20 T cell receptor beta chains below come from one sample, sequenced in a study of OX40 agonist ivuxolimab in advanced cancers. This table comes from immunoSEQ multiplex PCR, and its TCRdb copy is limited to in-frame clones, with some not included. The table shows about 50,000 clones, with 70% to 90% occurring only once. Sequenced here: CD4+ or CD8+ T cells sorted from blood, sampled in a trial of the OX40 agonist ivuxolimab. These receptors originate from an adult with an advanced solid tumor such as melanoma, head and neck, liver or kidney cancer.

V is TRBV6-1 and J is TRBJ1-4; 7 bases match TRBD1. V was clipped by 6 bases and J by 8 bases; unmatched bases: 15. Germline V gene data show CDR1 as MNHNS and CDR2 as SASEGT. The CDR3 has 16 residues. The CDR3 nucleotides read TGTGCCAGCAGAGAATTTTCCGGGACAGTGCCCGAAAAACTGTTTTTT. Translated, it gives CASREFSGTVPEKLFF.

The chain joins TRBV6-6 to TRBJ2-1; 8 positions agree with TRBD2. The length of the CDR3 is 14 residues. The germline gives CDR1 MNHNY, CDR2 SVGAGI (reference sequence). J gave up 9 bases and V 6 bases, and 10 bases lay outside the gene matches. The CDR3 protein is CASRLPGGPSEQFF. For the CDR3, the DNA is TGTGCCAGCAGGCTACCGGGAGGGCCGAGTGAGCAGTTCTTC.

The rearrangement joins TRBV21-1 to TRBJ1-1; the D segment call TRBD1 is taken from the table without a DNA check. TRBV21-1 is classified as a pseudogene. This CDR3 has 14 residues. This chain's CDR3 is CASSNGTGGTEAFF. The CDR3 coding sequence is TGTGCCAGCAGCAATGGGACAGGGGGCACTGAAGCTTTCTTT.

This chain joins TRBV6-1 and TRBJ1-1; D might be TRBD1 (6 bases). V was clipped by 2 bases and J by 0 bases, with 13 bases between them. The germline V gene has CDR1 MNHNS and CDR2 SASEGT. The CDR3 spans 16 residues. CDR3: CASSEPPTGMNTEAFF. The DNA of the CDR3 is TGTGCCAGCAGTGAACCCCCCACAGGGATGAACACTGAAGCTTTCTTT.

This clone was detected a few times. Written as DNA, the CDR3 is TGCGCCAGCAGCCTTAACCCGGGACAGGGGAGCAACAATGAGCAGTTCTTC. As protein: CASSLNPGQGSNNEQFF. The rearrangement links TRBV5-1 to TRBJ2-1, with 10 nucleotides matching TRBD1. Unmatched junction bases numbered 12, after V lost 4 bases and J lost 5 bases. The CDR3 spans 17 residues. Germline CDR1 SGHRS, CDR2 YFSETQ.

This clone was observed a handful of times. The chain recombines TRBV5-1 with TRBJ2-7, with 8 bases lining up with TRBD2. With 4 bases clipped from V and 0 bases from J, the junction kept 9 bases outside the gene matches. The germline gives CDR1 SGHRS, CDR2 YFSETQ. The CDR3 contains 16 residues. This CDR3 is CASSPGGVAGSYEQYF. The CDR3 DNA sequence: TGCGCCAGCAGCCCGGGAGGGGTCGCGGGCTCCTACGAGCAGTACTTC.

This rearrangement joins TRBV12-5 to TRBJ1-1; maybe TRBD1 (6 bases). Germline CDR1 and CDR2: LGHNT and FRNRAP. V dropped 0 bases and J dropped 2 bases, with 16 bases sitting between them. There are 17 residues in the CDR3. The CDR3 loop reads CASGLVLGGQGNTEAFF. CDR3 nucleotides: TGTGCTAGTGGTTTGGTACTGGGGGGGCAGGGTAACACTGAAGCTTTCTTT. The whole variable domain, remainder taken from reference TRBV12-5 and TRBJ1-1, is DARVTQTPRHKVTEMGQEVTMRCQPILGHNTVFWYRQTMMQGLELLAYFRNRAPLDDSGMPKDRFSAEMPDATLATLKIQPSEPRDSAVYFCASGLVLGGQGNTEAFFGQGTRLTVV.

The chain combines TRBV2 with TRBJ1-4, with D maybe TRBD1 (5 bases). Looked up from germline, CDR1 is SNHLY and CDR2 is FYNNEI. V lost 4 bases, J lost 8 bases, and 17 bases lay in between. The CDR3 totals 15 residues. CDR3 in DNA: TGTGCCAGCAGTGTGGGCTGGGGGGGGACGGAAAAACTGTTTTTT. As protein: CASSVGWGGTEKLFF.

V gene TRBV9 combines with J gene TRBJ2-3; 9 bases agree with TRBD2. Germline V gene lookup returns CDR1 SGDLS and CDR2 YYNGEE. With 7 bases clipped from V and 7 bases from J, the junction kept 10 bases outside the gene matches. The CDR3 extends over 14 amino acids. CDR3 amino acids: CASGPGSGSYTQYF. The DNA of the CDR3 is TGTGCCAGCGGCCCGGGTAGCGGGAGTTATACGCAGTATTTT. Full variable domain (remainder filled in from reference TRBV9 and TRBJ2-3): DSGVTQTPKHLITATGQRVTLRCSPRSGDLSVYWYQQSLDQGLQFLIQYYNGEERAKGNILERFSAQQFPDLHSELNLSSLELGDSALYFCASGPGSGSYTQYFGPGTRLTVL.

This clone has more than one count but fewer than ten. The rearrangement uses TRBV28 and TRBJ1-4; D uncertain. Trimming took off 4 bases at V and 0 bases at J, with 0 bases between the two ends. CDR3 length equals 12 residues. Germline loops: CDR1 MDHEN, CDR2 SYDVKM. The CDR3 is CASSSTNEKLFF. The CDR3 nucleotides read TGTGCCAGCAGTTCAACTAATGAAAAACTGTTTTTT.

This clone came up once. The rearrangement links TRBV7-2 to TRBJ2-7; D uncertain. The CDR3 spans 15 residues. V was clipped by 1 base and J by 2 bases, with 12 bases between them. Per germline, CDR1 SGHTA and CDR2 FQGNSA. CDR3 sequence reads: CASSLGHLQTYEQYF. DNA of the CDR3: TGTGCCAGCAGCTTAGGGCACCTACAAACCTACGAGCAGTACTTC.

This clone was detected only once. The chain links TRBV5-6 to TRBJ2-5; D ambiguous. From germline, CDR1 is SGHDT and CDR2 YYEEEE. The V gene lost 7 bases and the J gene lost 1 base, with 8 bases spanning the gap. This CDR3 region has 12 residues. In DNA form, the CDR3 reads TGTGCCAGCCGACCCGCCCAAGAGACCCAGTACTTC. This translates into CASRPAQETQYF.

V and J are TRBV4-1 and TRBJ2-5, with 11 positions matching TRBD1. The CDR3 has 16 residues. The V and J ends lost 3 bases and 5 bases, in that order; junction bases with no gene match: 8. The germline V gene encodes CDR1 MGHRA and CDR2 YSYEKL. The DNA for the CDR3 is TGCGCCAGCAGCCAGGAGGGACAGGGGGGTCGGGAGACCCAGTACTTC. Protein product: CASSQEGQGGRETQYF.

This chain joins TRBV25-1 and TRBJ2-5; TRBD2 might be the D (7 bases). Germline CDR1 and CDR2: MGHDK and SYGVNS. The CDR3 covers 18 residues. Trimming cost V 7 bases and J 5 bases, with 29 bases left between them. CDR3 protein: CASTQGGAPRETSETQYF. The DNA of the CDR3 is TGTGCCAGCACCCAAGGGGGGGCCCCCCGCGAGACGTCTGAGACCCAGTACTTC. Complete variable domain (other parts from reference TRBV25-1 and TRBJ2-5): EADIYQTPRYLVIGTGKKITLECSQTMGHDKMYWYQQDPGMELHLIHYSYGVNSTEKGDLSSESTVSRIRTEHFPLTLESARPSHTSQYLCASTQGGAPRETSETQYFGPGTRLLVL.

CDR3 DNA sequence: TGTGCCAGCAGCCCTCGGACAGGGGCTTCAACTAATGAAAAACTGTTTTTT. Translated: CASSPRTGASTNEKLFF. The genes are TRBV4-2 and TRBJ1-4; 9 nucleotides agree with TRBD1. CDR1 LGHNA and CDR2 YNFKEQ come from the germline V gene. This CDR3 is 17 amino acids long. J lost 0 bases, V lost 4 bases, and 6 bases had no gene match.

This sequence joins TRBV2 and TRBJ1-2; D uncertain. This CDR3 region has 14 residues. V was cut by 6 bases and J by 2 bases, with 13 bases left in between. Per germline, CDR1 SNHLY and CDR2 FYNNEI. CDR3 amino acids: CASSNPDFNYGYTF. For the CDR3, the DNA is TGTGCCAGCAGCAATCCGGACTTCAACTATGGCTACACCTTC.

The chain combines TRBV10-3 with TRBJ1-5; D is unclear. Trimming took 0 bases from V and 7 from J, leaving 13 bases between them. CDR1 and CDR2 from the germline V gene are ENHRY and SYGVKD. This CDR3 is 15 amino acids long. Written as DNA, the CDR3 is TGTGCCATCAGTGAGTCGATGGACCCGAGCCAGCCCCAGCATTTT. Its translation: CAISESMDPSQPQHF.

J is TRBJ1-2 and V is TRBV5-6; 10 bases align to TRBD1. The CDR3 extends over 15 amino acids. Trimming at V came to 5 bases and at J to 5 bases, leaving 9 bases not matched to a gene. The V gene's germline CDR1 is SGHDT and CDR2 YYEEEE. The DNA of the CDR3 is TGTGCCAGCAGTGCACCCGGGACAGGGGATTATGGCTACACCTTC. Protein product: CASSAPGTGDYGYTF.

The V call is TRBV29-1, the J call TRBJ2-7, with D possibly TRBD2 on 6 matching bases. Germline assignment: CDR1 SQVTM and CDR2 ANQGSEA. Deletions cut 6 bases from V and 6 bases from J, with 12 bases between. The CDR3 totals 11 residues. The CDR3 region has the DNA TGCAGCGTCCTCGGGGGAACCGAGCAGTACTTC. Amino acids: CSVLGGTEQYF.

This chain links TRBV20-1 with TRBJ2-3, with D perhaps matching TRBD1 or TRBD2 (5 bases each). The CDR3 totals 11 residues. Germline loops: CDR1 DFQATT, CDR2 SNEGSKA (reference sequence). V lost 1 base and J 10 bases, leaving 9 bases between the germline ends. CDR3: CSARAGPPQYF. CDR3 nucleotides: TGCAGTGCTAGAGCGGGACCGCCGCAGTATTTT.